This T cell receptor (beta chain) was retrieved from a study of cytomegalovirus exposure and HLA in healthy donors. Whole-study findings and limits: A few CMV-associated chains were confirmed in vitro to be specific for CMV antigens.

This CDR3 spans 12 amino acids. The germline V gene has CDR1 PRHDT and CDR2 FYEKMQ (reference sequence). Trimming shortened V by 3 bases and J by 8 bases, and 10 bases separated the two germline ends. It was with 60 Vbeta and 13 Jbeta primers that the PCR ran. Libraries were prepared by immunoSEQ multiplex PCR; TCRdb keeps only in-frame clonotypes and omits some of them. This sample's clone table lists approximately 130,000 clones. As concerns this clone: The antigen is unknown.

The material sequenced was PBMCs. The receptor comes from a woman in her sixties or seventies in good health and CMV-seronegative. This chain links TRBV13 with TRBJ1-2; TRBD1 might be the D (5 bases). CDR3 amino acids: CASSLGLVGYTF. In nucleotides, the CDR3 is TGTGCCAGCAGCTTGGGACTAGTAGGCTACACCTTC.